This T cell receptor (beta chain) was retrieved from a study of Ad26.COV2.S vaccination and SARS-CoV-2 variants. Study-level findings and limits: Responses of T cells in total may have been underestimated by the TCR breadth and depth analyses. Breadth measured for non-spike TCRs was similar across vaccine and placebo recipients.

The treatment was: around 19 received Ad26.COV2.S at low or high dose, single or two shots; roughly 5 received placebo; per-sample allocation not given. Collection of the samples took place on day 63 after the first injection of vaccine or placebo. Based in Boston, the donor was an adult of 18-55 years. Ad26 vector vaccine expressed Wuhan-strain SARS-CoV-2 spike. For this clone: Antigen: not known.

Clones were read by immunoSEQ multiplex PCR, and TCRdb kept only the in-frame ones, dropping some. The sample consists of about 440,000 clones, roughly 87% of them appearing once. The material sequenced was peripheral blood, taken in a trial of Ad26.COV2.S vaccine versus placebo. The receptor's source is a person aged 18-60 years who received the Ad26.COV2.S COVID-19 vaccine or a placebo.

Here the CDR3 reads CASSLDRGNSPLHF. Written as DNA, the CDR3 is TGTGCCAGCAGCTTGGACAGGGGGAATTCACCCCTCCACTTT. The chain employs TRBV5-4 and TRBJ1-6, with 8 bases matching TRBD1. Germline V CDR1 and CDR2: SGHNT, YYREEE (reference sequence). J gave up 7 bases and V 0 bases, and 0 bases lay outside the gene matches. The CDR3 length is 14 residues.